A selection of T cell receptor beta chains follows, all from one sample in a study of blood T cell repertoires in COVID-19. Sequencing used immunoSEQ multiplex PCR; TCRdb keeps in-frame clones, though not all of them. The sample includes around 280,000 clones, around 90% seen only once; the top ten take less than 2%. The material sequenced was PBMCs or T cells enriched from blood (not recorded which). The receptors come from a woman under 30 with acute COVID-19. CDR3s include the opening cysteine and the closing phenylalanine or tryptophan. D genes are given only for firm matches. Clone size appears in some rows only: once, few, many, or a class for an expanded clone.

V gene	D gene	clone size	J gene	CDR3 DNA	CDR3 protein
TRBV29-1	TRBD1	NA	TRBJ1-1	TGCAGCGGGAAAACAGGGGGCGCTTCCATTTCAGCTTTCTTT	CSGKTGGASISAFF
TRBV7-9	TRBD1	NA	TRBJ1-1	TGTGCCAGCAGCGAACACAGGGGGCAAGGCACTGAAGCTTTCTTT	CASSEHRGQGTEAFF
TRBV18	NA	NA	TRBJ2-2	TGTGCCAGCTCACCAGGGCCAGGACCTAAGAGCGGCACCGGGGAGCTGTTTTTT	CASSPGPGPKSGTGELFF
TRBV15	NA	NA	TRBJ1-1	TGTGCCACCAGCATTTACAACCCGGGACAAGAAGCTTTCTTT	CATSIYNPGQEAFF
TRBV2	TRBD1	NA	TRBJ2-1	TGTGCCAGCAGCGTAACCGGGGACAGACTAATCTTC	CASSVTGDRLIF
TRBV7-2	TRBD2	NA	TRBJ2-1	TGTGCCAGCAGCCAAACTAGCGGGATAGGCAATGAGCAGTTCTTC	CASSQTSGIGNEQFF
TRBV29-1	TRBD2	NA	TRBJ2-1	TGCAGCGTTGCACTAGCGGGTTATTACAATGAGCAGTTCTTC	CSVALAGYYNEQFF
TRBV27	NA	NA	TRBJ2-4	TGTGCCAGCAGACCCCAGGGGGCCAAAAACATTCAGTACTTC	CASRPQGAKNIQYF
TRBV7-2	TRBD1	NA	TRBJ2-7	TGTGCCAGCAGCCCGCAAGACAGGGGCAGCTCCTACGAGCAGTACTTC	CASSPQDRGSSYEQYF
TRBV27	NA	NA	TRBJ2-7	TGTGCCAGCAGCCCATTGGGACACGAAGGGTCCTACGAGCAGTACTTC	CASSPLGHEGSYEQYF
TRBV6-2/TRBV6-3	NA	NA	TRBJ1-5	TGTGCCAGCAGCCGGGGGGGGTGGAATATAGGCAATCAGCCCCAGCATTTT	CASSRGGWNIGNQPQHF
TRBV30	NA	NA	TRBJ1-1	TGTGCCTGGATCCGACATGAAGCTTTCTTT	CAWIRHEAFF
TRBV6-4	TRBD1	NA	TRBJ1-6	TGTGCCAGTCGGGACAGCTCCTATAATTCACCCCTCCACTTT	CASRDSSYNSPLHF
TRBV18	TRBD2	NA	TRBJ2-3	TGTGCCAGCTCAAATCGCTCTAGCGGGATAAGCACAGATACGCAGTATTTT	CASSNRSSGISTDTQYF
TRBV7-9	NA	NA	TRBJ2-2	TGTGCCAGCAGCTTTACGGAGGGCCGCACCGGGGAGCTGTTTTTT	CASSFTEGRTGELFF
TRBV10-1	TRBD2	NA	TRBJ2-5	TGCGCCAGCAGCAGAGCGGGAGGAGAGACCCAGTACTTC	CASSRAGGETQYF
TRBV28	TRBD2	NA	TRBJ2-5	TGTGCCAGCAGTTTATTCGGGGGGACGGAGACCCAGTACTTC	CASSLFGGTETQYF
TRBV27	NA	NA	TRBJ1-1	TGTGCCAGCAGTTTAGCGGCGGTAAACACTGAAGCTTTCTTT	CASSLAAVNTEAFF
TRBV13	TRBD2	NA	TRBJ2-1	TGTGCCAGCAGCCCCCAGGGACTAGCGGTCTACAATGAGCAGTTCTTC	CASSPQGLAVYNEQFF
TRBV18	NA	NA	TRBJ1-5	TGTGCCAGCTCACCCTACCCCGGGGGGACGGGCAATCAGCCCCAGCATTTT	CASSPYPGGTGNQPQHF
TRBV7-8	TRBD2	once	TRBJ2-1	TGTGCCAGCAGCTTAAAGGACAGCGGGGGTCATGAGCAGTTCTTC	CASSLKDSGGHEQFF
TRBV3-1/TRBV3-2	NA	NA	TRBJ2-1	TGTGCCAGCAGCCAAGAGCCGAGACAGGAATTCTTC	CASSQEPRQEFF
TRBV19	NA	NA	TRBJ1-2	TGTGCCAGTAGTCCCCCCTTCGACTATGGCTACACCTTC	CASSPPFDYGYTF
TRBV7-2	TRBD2	NA	TRBJ2-2	TGTGCCAGCAGCTTTAGCGGGTGGAACACCGGGGAGCTGTTTTTT	CASSFSGWNTGELFF
TRBV11-2	NA	NA	TRBJ2-1	TGTGCCAGCAGCTTAGTCGGTCTAGGAAAATACAATGAGCAGTTCTTC	CASSLVGLGKYNEQFF
TRBV28	TRBD2	NA	TRBJ2-1	TGTGCCAGCTCACTAGCGGGAGGGACGAATGAGCAGTTCTTC	CASSLAGGTNEQFF
TRBV5-5	NA	NA	TRBJ2-7	TGTGCCAGCAGCCCACAGACCCAACCAACCTTGCAGTACTTC	CASSPQTQPTLQYF
TRBV24-1	NA	NA	TRBJ2-2	TGTGCCACCAGTGATGCGGCCCTACACCGAACAACCGGGGAGCTGTTTTTT	CATSDAALHRTTGELFF